The 19 T cell receptor beta chains below come from one sample, sequenced in a study of blood T cells in healthy people across ages. Through a sample-barcoded 5' primer and a J-beta primer mix, a second PCR was run for 7 to 11 cycles. TCRdb itself ran the 5' RACE reads through MiXCR, one entry per CDR3 protein. The data contain around 870,000 distinct CDR3 sequences, more than 25% of them singletons. Sequencing input: blood. Receptors were obtained from a woman of 80 years or more in good health.

To note about this clonotype: A clone one base away is much larger, so this may be a read error. The chain has TRBV6-5 and TRBJ2-7; D is perhaps TRBD2 (5 bases). Germline V gene lookup returns CDR1 MNHEY and CDR2 SVGAGI. This CDR3 is built from 16 residues. Trimming stripped 5 bases from V and 7 bases from J, with 24 bases between. CDR3 residues: CASSRGEIDSYNEQYF. CDR3 bases: TGTGCCAGCAGTCGGGGTGAGATAGACTCCTACAATGAGCAGTACTTC.

The sample holds many counts of this clonotype. V and J are TRBV10-3 and TRBJ2-7; D uncertain. This CDR3 has 11 residues. Trimming shortened V by 8 bases and J by 2 bases, and 7 bases separated the two germline ends. CDR1 and CDR2 (germline): ENHRY, SYGVKD. CDR3 DNA: TGTGCCATCGCCGCAACCTACGAGCAGTACTTC. This codes for CAIAATYEQYF.

This clonotype occurred a few times. A much bigger clone sits one base away, suggesting this may be a read error. The chain couples TRBV7-2 to TRBJ2-1, with 7 bases aligning to TRBD1. The DNA end favors TRBJ2-7, so the J call may be wrong. The CDR3 is made up of 16 amino acids. Germline V lookup: CDR1 SGHTA, CDR2 FQGNSA. The CDR3 reads CASSLQGTSAYNEQYF. Here the CDR3 DNA reads TGTGCCAGCAGCCTACAGGGGACCTCAGCCTACAATGAGCAGTACTTC.

This clonotype came up a few times. The gene calls are TRBV12-3 or TRBV12-4 and TRBJ2-2; tentative D call: TRBD1 (5 bases). Trimming took off 2 bases at V and 6 bases at J, with 10 bases between the two ends. CDR3 length: 14 amino acids. The CDR3 region is CASSLFREAGELFF. In DNA, the CDR3 is TGTGCCAGCAGTTTATTCAGGGAAGCCGGGGAGCTGTTTTTT.

This clonotype was seen a few times. Sequence at one end of the junction differs from germline and may be a read error. The chain recombines TRBV5-6 with TRBJ2-3; D remains ambiguous. The length of the CDR3 is 14 residues. CDR1 and CDR2 from the germline V gene are SGHDT and YYEEEE. The CDR3: CAGSFGSSTDTQYF. The CDR3 DNA sequence: TGTGCCGGCAGCTTTGGGTCGAGCACAGATACGCAGTATTTT.

The J gene is TRBJ2-7, the V gene TRBV6-2 or TRBV6-3; D call uncertain. The CDR3 has 13 residues. Looked up from germline, CDR1 is MNHEY and CDR2 is SVGEGT. Deletions cut 1 base from V and 4 bases from J, with 8 bases between. The CDR3 sequence: CASSYLSDYEQYF. The CDR3 DNA is TGTGCCAGCAGTTACTTGTCGGATTACGAGCAGTACTTC.

The rearrangement joins TRBV20-1 to TRBJ2-3, with D unresolved. Trimming removed 6 bases at V and 4 bases at J, with 8 bases between. Germline V gives CDR1 DFQATT, CDR2 SNEGSKA (reference sequence). This CDR3 region has 11 residues. The CDR3 DNA is TGCAGTGCGAAGCCCGCAGATACGCAGTATTTT. This translates into CSAKPADTQYF.

The table lists this clonotype with many counts. This rearrangement joins TRBV4-1 to TRBJ1-2, with D tentatively TRBD1 (6 bases). Trimming stripped 1 base from V and 0 bases from J, with 12 bases between. This CDR3 contains 16 residues. Germline CDR1 reads MGHRA; CDR2 reads YSYEKL. Here the CDR3 reads CASSQVGQFPNYGYTF. The CDR3 nucleotides are TGCGCCAGCAGCCAAGTAGGACAGTTTCCTAACTATGGCTACACCTTC.

This clonotype was picked up a small number of times. CDR3 DNA sequence: TGCGCCAGCAGTCAAAGGGACTCGAGGGGGGAGCAGTTCTTC. Its protein is CASSQRDSRGEQFF. The chain couples TRBV10-1 to TRBJ2-1; D is perhaps TRBD1 or TRBD2 (6 bases each). Germline values: CDR1 WNHNN, CDR2 SYGVQD (reference sequence). Trimming took off 5 bases at V and 10 bases at J, with 18 bases between the two ends. This CDR3 is built from 14 residues.

The chain has TRBV6-5 and TRBJ1-1, with a weak D call TRBD1 (5 bases). V dropped 10 bases and J dropped 3 bases, with 15 bases sitting between them. The CDR3 extends over 13 amino acids. Germline V lookup: CDR1 MNHEY, CDR2 SVGAGI. The CDR3 is CANRRRGYTEAFF. Written as DNA, the CDR3 is TGTGCCAACCGAAGACGGGGCTACACTGAAGCTTTCTTT.

This clonotype was picked up many times. This sequence joins TRBV3-1 and TRBJ1-2; D remains ambiguous. Trimming left V 1 base short and J 2 bases short, with 8 bases between. Germline CDR1 LGHDT, CDR2 YNNKEL (reference sequence). CDR3 length: 14 residues. CDR3 in DNA: TGTGCCAGCAGCCAAGGAACCAGGAACTATGGCTACACCTTC. Translating it yields CASSQGTRNYGYTF. The full variable domain, rest sourced from reference TRBV3-1 and TRBJ1-2, is DTAVSQTPKYLVTQMGNDKSIKCEQNLGHDTMYWYKQDSKKFLKIMFSYNNKELIINETVPNRFSPKSPDKAHLNLHINSLELGDSAVYFCASSQGTRNYGYTFGSGTRLTVV.

About this clonotype itself: With a much larger clone just one base away, this may be a read error. This sequence joins TRBV6-2 or TRBV6-3 and TRBJ1-1; perhaps TRBD1 as D (6 bases). Germline V gene lookup returns CDR1 MNHEY and CDR2 SVGEGT. The CDR3 covers 14 residues. CDR3 loop: CAGSRSETGTEAFF. CDR3 sequence (DNA): TGTGCCGGCAGCCGATCGGAAACAGGGACTGAAGCTTTCTTT.

V is TRBV19 and J is TRBJ2-5; 8 bases map to TRBD1. Germline lookup yields CDR1 LNHDA and CDR2 SQIVND (reference sequence). This CDR3 has 17 amino acids. The V gene end was trimmed by 5 bases and the J gene end by 2 bases; junction bases not matched to a gene: 13. DNA of the CDR3: TGTGCCAGTAGTCACCAATTACCGGGACAGGCGCAAGAGACCCAGTACTTC. Translated, it gives CASSHQLPGQAQETQYF.

Worth noting for this clonotype: A read error may explain this, as a much larger clone is one base away. V is TRBV5-5 and J is TRBJ2-6; 11 bases are a match to TRBD1. Germline CDR1 and CDR2: SGHKS and YYEKEE (reference sequence). The CDR3 runs to 16 residues. The CDR3 spells CASTDRGQSGANILTF. In DNA, the CDR3 is TGTGCCAGCACGGACAGGGGGCAATCTGGGGCCAACATCCTGACTTTC. The full variable domain, its missing parts supplied by reference TRBV5-5 and TRBJ2-6, is DAGVTQSPTHLIKTRGQQVTLRCSPISGHKSVSWYQQVLGQGPQFIFQYYEKEERGRGNFPDRFSARQFPNYSSELNVNALLLGDSALYLCASTDRGQSGANILTFGAGSRLTVL.

This clonotype has only a few counts. The chain uses TRBV12-3 or TRBV12-4 and TRBJ1-4; TRBD1 might be the D (6 bases). Trimming stripped 4 bases from V and 8 bases from J, with 17 bases between. The CDR3 covers 15 residues. This CDR3 reads CASSSSNGTLEKLFF. The CDR3 DNA reads TGTGCCAGCAGTTCCTCCAACGGGACACTCGAAAAACTGTTTTTT.

This clonotype was counted between two and nine times. This sequence joins TRBV20-1 and TRBJ2-2, with D perhaps TRBD1 (5 bases). V lost 2 bases to trimming and J lost 4 bases, with 11 bases between them. The CDR3 length is 14 residues. Germline values: CDR1 DFQATT, CDR2 SNEGSKA (reference sequence). DNA of the CDR3: TGCAGTGCTAGAACTGCTCAGGGCACCGGGGAGCTGTTTTTT. This gives the protein CSARTAQGTGELFF.

V and J are TRBV20-1 and TRBJ2-3; no reliable D call. The CDR3 has 13 amino acids. V shed 3 bases and J shed 1 base, with 8 bases lying between them. Germline CDR1 and CDR2: DFQATT and SNEGSKA (reference sequence). In DNA form, the CDR3 reads TGCAGTGCTAGTTTGTTTCGCACAGATACGCAGTATTTT. It yields the protein CSASLFRTDTQYF.

V gene TRBV5-1 combines with J gene TRBJ1-2; tentatively, D is TRBD1 (5 bases). The CDR3 contains 14 residues. Between the trimmed V and J ends, which lost 1 base and 6 bases, there was a span of 13 bases. Per germline, CDR1 SGHRS and CDR2 YFSETQ. CDR3 loop: CASSLQGPGHGYTF. CDR3 coding DNA: TGCGCCAGCAGCTTGCAGGGTCCAGGGCATGGCTACACCTTC.

This clonotype was seen at least ten times. The rearrangement uses TRBV12-3 or TRBV12-4 and TRBJ2-3, with 16 nucleotides matching TRBD2. The V segment lost 6 bases and the J segment 0 bases; nucleotides outside the gene matches: 12. This CDR3 comprises 20 residues. The chain's CDR3 is CASSPGTSGGALVSTDTQYF. The CDR3 DNA follows: TGTGCCAGCAGCCCTGGGACTAGCGGGGGGGCCTTAGTCAGCACAGATACGCAGTATTTT.